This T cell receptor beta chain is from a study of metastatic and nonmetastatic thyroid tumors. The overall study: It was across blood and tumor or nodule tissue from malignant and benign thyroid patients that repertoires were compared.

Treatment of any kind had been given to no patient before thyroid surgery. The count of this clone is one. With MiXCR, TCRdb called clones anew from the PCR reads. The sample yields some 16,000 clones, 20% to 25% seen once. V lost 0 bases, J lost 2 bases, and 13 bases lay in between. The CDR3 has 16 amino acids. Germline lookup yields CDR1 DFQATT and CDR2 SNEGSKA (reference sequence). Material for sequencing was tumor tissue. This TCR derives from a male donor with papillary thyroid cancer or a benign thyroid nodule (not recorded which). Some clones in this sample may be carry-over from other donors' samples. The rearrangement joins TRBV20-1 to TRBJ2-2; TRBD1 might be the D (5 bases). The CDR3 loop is CSARDITTANTGELFF. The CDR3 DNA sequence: TGCAGTGCTAGAGACATAACGACAGCCAACACCGGGGAGCTGTTTTTT.